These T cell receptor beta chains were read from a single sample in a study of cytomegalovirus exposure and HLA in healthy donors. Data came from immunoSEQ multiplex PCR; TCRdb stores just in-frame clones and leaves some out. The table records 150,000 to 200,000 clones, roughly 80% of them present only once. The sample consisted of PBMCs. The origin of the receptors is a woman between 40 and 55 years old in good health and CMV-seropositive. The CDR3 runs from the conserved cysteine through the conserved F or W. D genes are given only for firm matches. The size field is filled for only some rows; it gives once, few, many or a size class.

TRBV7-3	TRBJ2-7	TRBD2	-	CASSAPSGRWYEQYF	TGTGCCAGCAGCGCTCCTAGCGGGAGGTGGTACGAGCAGTACTTC
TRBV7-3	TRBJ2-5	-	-	CASSPGPLAGTQYF	TGTGCCAGCAGCCCGGGTCCGCTAGCCGGGACCCAGTACTTC
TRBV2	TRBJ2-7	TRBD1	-	CASSDTGGYEQYF	TGTGCCAGCAGTGATACAGGGGGCTACGAGCAGTACTTC
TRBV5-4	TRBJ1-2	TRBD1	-	CASSLPNRGDYGYTF	TGTGCCAGCAGCTTGCCAAACAGGGGGGACTATGGCTACACCTTC
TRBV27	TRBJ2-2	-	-	CASSLDRGTNTGELFF	TGTGCCAGCAGTTTAGATCGCGGGACGAACACCGGGGAGCTGTTTTTT
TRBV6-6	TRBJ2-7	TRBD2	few	CASSYSSGNEQYF	TGTGCCAGCAGTTACTCGAGCGGGAACGAGCAGTACTTC
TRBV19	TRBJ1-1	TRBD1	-	CASTITGGKNTEAFF	TGTGCCAGTACCATCACAGGGGGCAAGAACACTGAAGCTTTCTTT
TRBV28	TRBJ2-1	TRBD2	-	CASRKTSGSYNGQFF	TGTGCCAGCAGGAAGACTAGCGGGAGCTACAATGGGCAGTTCTTC
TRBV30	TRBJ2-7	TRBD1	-	CAWSVRYRGDEQYF	TGTGCCTGGAGTGTACGGTACAGGGGGGACGAGCAGTACTTC
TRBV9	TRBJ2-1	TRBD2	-	CASSARTSGPYNEQFF	TGTGCCAGCAGCGCCCGGACTAGCGGGCCCTACAATGAGCAGTTCTTC
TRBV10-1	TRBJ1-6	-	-	CARDKRYNSPLHF	TGCGCCCGAGACAAGAGATATAATTCACCCCTCCACTTT
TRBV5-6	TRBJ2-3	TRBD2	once	CASSLAGTSGYRGDTQYF	TGTGCCAGCAGCTTGGCCGGGACTAGCGGGTACAGGGGAGATACGCAGTATTTT
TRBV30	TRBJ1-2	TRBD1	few	CAWTQNRGRDGYTF	TGTGCCTGGACTCAAAACAGGGGGCGCGACGGCTACACCTTC
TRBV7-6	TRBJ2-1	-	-	CASSSSAGGWNEQFF	TGTGCCAGCAGCTCGTCCGCGGGTGGCTGGAATGAGCAGTTCTTC
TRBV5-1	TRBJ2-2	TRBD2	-	CASSWGGSGNTGELFF	TGCGCCAGCAGCTGGGGCGGGAGTGGAAACACCGGGGAGCTGTTTTTT
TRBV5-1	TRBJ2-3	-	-	CASSLVPTGTDTQYF	TGCGCCAGCAGCTTGGTCCCGACTGGAACAGATACGCAGTATTTT
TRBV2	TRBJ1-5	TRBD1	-	CASSEPLQGGKEPQHF	TGTGCCAGCAGTGAACCACTCCAGGGGGGAAAGGAGCCCCAGCATTTT
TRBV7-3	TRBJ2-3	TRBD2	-	CASSPGLAGGRVDTQYF	TGTGCCAGCAGCCCCGGACTAGCGGGAGGGAGAGTAGATACGCAGTATTTT
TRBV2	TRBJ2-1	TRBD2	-	CASSEAGLANNEQFF	TGTGCCAGCAGTGAAGCGGGACTAGCGAACAATGAGCAGTTCTTC
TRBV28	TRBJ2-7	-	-	CASRSGLPYEQYF	TGTGCCAGCAGGTCAGGGTTGCCCTACGAGCAGTACTTC
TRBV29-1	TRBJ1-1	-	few	CSVERLAGGTEAFF	TGCAGCGTTGAACGGTTGGCTGGGGGGACTGAAGCTTTCTTT
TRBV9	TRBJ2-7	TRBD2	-	CASSVGVAGLQPYEQYF	TGTGCCAGCAGCGTAGGGGTAGCGGGACTCCAGCCCTACGAGCAGTACTTC
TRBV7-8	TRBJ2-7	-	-	CASRHDLNPYEQYF	TGTGCCAGCAGACACGACTTGAACCCCTACGAGCAGTACTTC
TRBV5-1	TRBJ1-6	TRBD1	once	CASSLGRQGFRSPLHF	TGCGCCAGCAGCTTGGGGCGACAGGGGTTTCGATCACCCCTCCACTTT
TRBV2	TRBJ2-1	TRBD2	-	CASSEASGRAQEQFF	TGTGCCAGCAGTGAAGCGAGCGGGAGGGCTCAGGAGCAGTTCTTC
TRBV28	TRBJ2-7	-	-	CASRGGLPLRRGEQYF	TGTGCCAGCAGGGGTGGACTACCCCTCCGCCGGGGCGAGCAGTACTTC
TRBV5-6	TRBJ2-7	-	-	CASSLWGGGGYEQYF	TGTGCCAGCAGCTTGTGGGGGGGCGGAGGGTACGAGCAGTACTTC
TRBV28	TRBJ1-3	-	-	CASSFGGTGENTIYF	TGTGCCAGCAGTTTTGGGGGGACTGGAGAGAACACCATATATTTT
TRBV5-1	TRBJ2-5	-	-	CASKNGLYPGETQYF	TGCGCCAGCAAGAACGGATTATACCCCGGGGAGACCCAGTACTTC
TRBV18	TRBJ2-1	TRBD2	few	CASSPPGLALYNEQFF	TGTGCCAGCTCACCACCGGGACTAGCTTTGTACAATGAGCAGTTCTTC
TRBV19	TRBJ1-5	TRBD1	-	CASKGTGTDNQPQHF	TGTGCCAGTAAAGGGACAGGGACTGACAATCAGCCCCAGCATTTT
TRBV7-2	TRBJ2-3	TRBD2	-	CASSLMASGRVDTQYF	TGTGCCAGCAGCTTAATGGCTAGCGGGAGAGTAGATACGCAGTATTTT
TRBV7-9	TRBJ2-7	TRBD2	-	CASSLGESGRWYEQYF	TGTGCCAGCAGCTTGGGTGAGAGCGGGAGGTGGTACGAGCAGTACTTC
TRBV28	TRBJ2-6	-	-	CASSLFTAGANVLTF	TGTGCCAGCAGTTTATTCACGGCTGGGGCCAACGTCCTGACTTTC
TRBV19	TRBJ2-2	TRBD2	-	CASSSGPSGELFF	TGTGCCAGTAGTTCGGGACCCAGCGGGGAACTGTTTTTT
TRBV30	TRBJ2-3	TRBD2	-	CAWGRLAGADTQYF	TGTGCCTGGGGAAGACTAGCGGGAGCGGATACGCAGTATTTT
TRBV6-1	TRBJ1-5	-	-	CASSTRTGESFQHF	TGTGCCAGCAGTACACGCACCGGGGAGAGCTTCCAGCATTTT
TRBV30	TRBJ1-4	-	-	CAWRRRGGVEKLFF	TGTGCCTGGAGGAGGAGGGGGGGGGTGGAAAAACTGTTTTTT
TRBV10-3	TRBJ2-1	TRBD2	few	CAISVILAGGPRDEQFF	TGTGCCATCAGTGTTATACTAGCGGGAGGGCCTCGAGATGAGCAGTTCTTC
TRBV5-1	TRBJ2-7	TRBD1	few	CASSPGTGSRQYF	TGCGCCAGCAGTCCCGGGACAGGCAGTCGGCAGTACTTC
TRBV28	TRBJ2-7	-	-	CASSGYLDGRGHYEQYF	TGTGCCAGCAGCGGTTACCTCGACGGGCGGGGTCACTACGAGCAGTACTTC
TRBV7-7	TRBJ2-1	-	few	CASSHAGTGVGEQFF	TGTGCTAGCAGCCACGCCGGGACGGGGGTCGGTGAGCAGTTCTTC
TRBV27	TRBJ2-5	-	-	CASSSFSGETQYF	TGTGCCAGCAGTTCTTTTTCCGGAGAGACCCAGTACTTC